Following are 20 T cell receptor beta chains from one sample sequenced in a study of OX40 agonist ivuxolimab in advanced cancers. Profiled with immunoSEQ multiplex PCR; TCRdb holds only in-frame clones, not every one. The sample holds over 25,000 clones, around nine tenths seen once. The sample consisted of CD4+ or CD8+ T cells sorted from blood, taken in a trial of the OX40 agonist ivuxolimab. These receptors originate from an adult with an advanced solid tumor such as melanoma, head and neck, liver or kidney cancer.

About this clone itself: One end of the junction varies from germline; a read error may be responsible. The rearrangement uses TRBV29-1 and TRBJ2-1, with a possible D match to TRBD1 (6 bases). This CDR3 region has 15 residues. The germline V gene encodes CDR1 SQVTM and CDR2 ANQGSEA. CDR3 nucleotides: TGCAGCGTCGAAGGGGGAGCGTATACCTACAATGAGCAGTTCTTC. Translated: CSVEGGAYTYNEQFF.

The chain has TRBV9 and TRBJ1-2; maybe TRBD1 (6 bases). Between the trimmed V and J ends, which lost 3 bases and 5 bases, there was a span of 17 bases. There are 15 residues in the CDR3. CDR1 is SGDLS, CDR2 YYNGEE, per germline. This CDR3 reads CASSGAGGGGYGYTF. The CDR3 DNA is TGTGCCAGCAGCGGCGCCGGGGGGGGCGGATATGGCTACACCTTC.

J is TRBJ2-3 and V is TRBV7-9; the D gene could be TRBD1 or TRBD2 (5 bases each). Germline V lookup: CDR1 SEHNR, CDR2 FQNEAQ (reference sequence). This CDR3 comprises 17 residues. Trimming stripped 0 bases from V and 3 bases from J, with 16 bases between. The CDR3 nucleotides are TGTGCCAGCAGCTTAGCCACCGGGGCATTCGGGACAGATACGCAGTATTTT. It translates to CASSLATGAFGTDTQYF.

In DNA, the CDR3 is TGCGCCAGCAGTTTCCGTGACAGGCCGTACGAGCAGTACTTC. Its protein product is CASSFRDRPYEQYF. The V call is TRBV10-1, the J call TRBJ2-7; possibly TRBD1 for D (6 bases). Germline CDR1 and CDR2: WNHNN and SYGVQD (reference sequence). Trimming took off 5 bases at V and 4 bases at J, with 15 bases between the two ends. The CDR3 extends over 14 amino acids.

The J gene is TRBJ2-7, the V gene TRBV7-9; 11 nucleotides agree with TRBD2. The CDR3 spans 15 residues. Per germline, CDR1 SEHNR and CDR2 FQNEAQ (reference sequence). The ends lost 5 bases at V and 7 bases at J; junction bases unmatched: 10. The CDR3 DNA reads TGTGCCAGCAGCCCTACTAGCGGGAGCGGGGTTGAGCAGTACTTC. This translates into CASSPTSGSGVEQYF.

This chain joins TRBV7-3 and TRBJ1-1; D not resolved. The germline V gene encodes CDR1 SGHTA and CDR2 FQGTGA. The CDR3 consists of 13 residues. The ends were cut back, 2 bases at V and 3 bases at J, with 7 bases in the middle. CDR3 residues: CASSLESHTEAFF. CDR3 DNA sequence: TGTGCCAGCAGCTTAGAGTCGCACACTGAAGCTTTCTTT.

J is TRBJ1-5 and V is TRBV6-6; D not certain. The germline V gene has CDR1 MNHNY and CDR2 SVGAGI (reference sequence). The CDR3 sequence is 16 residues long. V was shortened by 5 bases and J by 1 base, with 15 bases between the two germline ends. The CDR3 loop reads CASSPIIQASNQPQHF. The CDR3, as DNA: TGTGCCAGCAGTCCGATAATTCAGGCGAGCAATCAGCCCCAGCATTTT.

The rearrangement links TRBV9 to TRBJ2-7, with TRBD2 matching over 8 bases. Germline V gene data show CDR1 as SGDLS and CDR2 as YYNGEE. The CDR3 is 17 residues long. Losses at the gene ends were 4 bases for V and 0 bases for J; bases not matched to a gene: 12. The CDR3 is CASSPWGGAGDSYEQYF. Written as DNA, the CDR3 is TGTGCCAGCAGCCCCTGGGGGGGAGCGGGAGACTCCTACGAGCAGTACTTC.

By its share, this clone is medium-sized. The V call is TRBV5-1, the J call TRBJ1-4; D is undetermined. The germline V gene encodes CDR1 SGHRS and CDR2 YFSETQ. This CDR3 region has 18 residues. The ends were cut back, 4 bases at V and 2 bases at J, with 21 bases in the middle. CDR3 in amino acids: CASSGLPTGPDTNEKLFF. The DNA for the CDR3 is TGCGCCAGCAGCGGCCTTCCGACTGGCCCCGATACTAATGAAAAACTGTTTTTT.

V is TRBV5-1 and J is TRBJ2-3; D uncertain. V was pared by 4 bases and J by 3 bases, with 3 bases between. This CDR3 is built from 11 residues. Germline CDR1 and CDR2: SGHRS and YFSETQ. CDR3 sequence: CASSETDTQYF. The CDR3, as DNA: TGCGCCAGCAGCGAGACAGATACGCAGTATTTT.

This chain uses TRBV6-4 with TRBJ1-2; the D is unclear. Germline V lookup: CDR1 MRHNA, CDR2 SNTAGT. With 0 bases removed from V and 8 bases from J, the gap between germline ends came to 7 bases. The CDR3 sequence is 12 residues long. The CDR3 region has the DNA TGTGCCAGCAGTGACTCAGGGATAGGCTACACCTTC. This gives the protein CASSDSGIGYTF.

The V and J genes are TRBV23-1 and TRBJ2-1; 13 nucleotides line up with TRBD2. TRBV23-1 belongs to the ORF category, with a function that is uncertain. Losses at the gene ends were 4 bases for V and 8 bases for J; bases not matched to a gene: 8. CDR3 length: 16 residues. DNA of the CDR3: TGCGCCAGCAGTCCCAAACTAGCGGGGGGGGTCGATGAGCAGTTCTTC. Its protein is CASSPKLAGGVDEQFF.

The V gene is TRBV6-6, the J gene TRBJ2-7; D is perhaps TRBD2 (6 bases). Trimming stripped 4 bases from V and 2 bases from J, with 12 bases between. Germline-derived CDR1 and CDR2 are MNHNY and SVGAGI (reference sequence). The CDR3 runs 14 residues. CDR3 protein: CASSSSELPYEQYF. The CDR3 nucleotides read TGTGCCAGCAGTTCTAGCGAACTGCCCTACGAGCAGTACTTC.

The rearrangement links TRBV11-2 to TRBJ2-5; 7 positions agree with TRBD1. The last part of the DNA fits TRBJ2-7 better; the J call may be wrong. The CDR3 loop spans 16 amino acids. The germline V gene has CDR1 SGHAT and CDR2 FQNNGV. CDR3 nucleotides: TGTGCCAGCAGCTTCGGCTCCCTACAGGGGTGGTACGAGCAGTACTTC. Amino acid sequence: CASSFGSLQGWYEQYF.

The CDR3 reads CASTLGGYGYTF. CDR3 DNA sequence: TGTGCCAGCACCCTGGGGGGCTATGGCTACACCTTC. The chain carries TRBV9 and TRBJ1-2; perhaps TRBD1 as D (5 bases). Trimming cost V 6 bases and J 4 bases, with 10 bases left between them. The CDR3 runs to 12 residues. The germline gives CDR1 SGDLS, CDR2 YYNGEE.

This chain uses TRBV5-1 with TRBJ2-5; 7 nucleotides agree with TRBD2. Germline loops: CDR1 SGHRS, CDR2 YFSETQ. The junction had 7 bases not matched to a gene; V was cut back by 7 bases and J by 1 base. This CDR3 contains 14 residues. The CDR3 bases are TGCGCCAGCTTCACCGGGGGGACCCAAGAGACCCAGTACTTC. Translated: CASFTGGTQETQYF.

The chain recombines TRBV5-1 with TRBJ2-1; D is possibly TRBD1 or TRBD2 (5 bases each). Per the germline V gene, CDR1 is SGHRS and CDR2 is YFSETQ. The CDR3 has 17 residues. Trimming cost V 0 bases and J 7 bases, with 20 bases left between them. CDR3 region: CASSLAKWGSDANEQFF. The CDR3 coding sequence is TGCGCCAGCAGCTTGGCGAAATGGGGGTCGGACGCGAATGAGCAGTTCTTC.

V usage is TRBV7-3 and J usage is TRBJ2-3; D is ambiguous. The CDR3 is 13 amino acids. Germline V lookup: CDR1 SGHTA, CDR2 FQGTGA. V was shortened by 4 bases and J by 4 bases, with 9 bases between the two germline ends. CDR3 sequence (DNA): TGTGCCAGCAGCTCAGGTCTACCAGATACGCAGTATTTT. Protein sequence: CASSSGLPDTQYF.

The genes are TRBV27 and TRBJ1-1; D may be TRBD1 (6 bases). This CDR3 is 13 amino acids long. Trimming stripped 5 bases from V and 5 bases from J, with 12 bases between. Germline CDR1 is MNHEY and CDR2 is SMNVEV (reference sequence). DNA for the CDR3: TGTGCCAGCAGTACCGGGACACGGACTGAAGCTTTCTTT. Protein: CASSTGTRTEAFF.

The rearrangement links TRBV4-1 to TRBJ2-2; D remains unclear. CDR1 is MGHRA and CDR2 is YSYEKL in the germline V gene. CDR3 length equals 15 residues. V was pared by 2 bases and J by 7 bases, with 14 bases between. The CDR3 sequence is CASSQWSSDVGELFF. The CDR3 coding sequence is TGCGCCAGCAGCCAATGGTCGTCGGATGTCGGGGAGCTGTTTTTT.